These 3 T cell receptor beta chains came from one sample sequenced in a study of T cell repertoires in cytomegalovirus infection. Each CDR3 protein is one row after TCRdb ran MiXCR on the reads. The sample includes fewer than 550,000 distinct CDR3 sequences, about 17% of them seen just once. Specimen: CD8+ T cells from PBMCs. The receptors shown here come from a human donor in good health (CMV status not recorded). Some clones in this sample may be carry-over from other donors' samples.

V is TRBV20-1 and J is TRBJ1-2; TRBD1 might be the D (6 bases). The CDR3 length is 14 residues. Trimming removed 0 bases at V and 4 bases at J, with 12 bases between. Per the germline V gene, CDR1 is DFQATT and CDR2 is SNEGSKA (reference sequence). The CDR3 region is CSARDQGRSYGYTF. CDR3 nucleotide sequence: TGCAGTGCTAGAGATCAGGGGCGAAGCTATGGCTACACCTTC.

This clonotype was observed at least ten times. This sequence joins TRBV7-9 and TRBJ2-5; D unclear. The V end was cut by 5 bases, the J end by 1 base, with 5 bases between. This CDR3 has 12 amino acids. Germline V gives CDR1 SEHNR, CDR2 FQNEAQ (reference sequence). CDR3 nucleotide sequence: TGTGCCAGCAGCCCCCTCCAAGAGACCCAGTACTTC. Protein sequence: CASSPLQETQYF.

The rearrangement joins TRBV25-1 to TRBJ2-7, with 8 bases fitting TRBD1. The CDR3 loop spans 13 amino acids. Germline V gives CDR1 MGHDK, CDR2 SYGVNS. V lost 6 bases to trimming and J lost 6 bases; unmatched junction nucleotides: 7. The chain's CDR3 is CASRMTGAFEQYF. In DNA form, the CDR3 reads TGTGCCAGCAGGATGACAGGGGCGTTCGAGCAGTACTTC.